Detailed here is one T cell receptor (beta chain). This clonotype was seen only a few times. What this receptor recognizes is not known. One base away there is no much larger clone; base qualities are not given. Synovial fluid samples were matched to blood samples from the same ankylosing spondylitis patients. This sample is drawn from a study of CD8 T cells in ankylosing spondylitis (TCRdb year 2017). Concerning the study at large: The study set out to find disease-linked TCR variants by profiling T cell receptor beta repertoires in ankylosing spondylitis patients and healthy donors. Peripheral blood was sampled, and synovial fluid was additionally collected from ankylosing spondylitis patients. The whole study cohort included 90 to 120 healthy donors and under 30 ankylosing spondylitis patients. Broad study findings and their caveats: According to the report, matched synovial fluid samples from ankylosing spondylitis patients were significantly enriched for the disease-linked clones. Some of the motif variants had been reported before in the synovial fluid and blood of reactive arthritis patients, a finding that suggests common disease-initiation mechanisms. The disease-linked clones showed a CD8+ phenotype and occurred at relatively low frequencies in peripheral blood. A TCR beta motif made up of several highly homologous amino acid variants appeared to be characteristic of blood from ankylosing spondylitis patients.

The sequencing machine was an Illumina HiSeq 2500. Quantitative 5'-RACE with molecular barcodes was used to prepare TCR beta libraries. The original methods were these. Disease-linked TCR variants were identified with a new computational method built on a probabilistic model of VDJ rearrangement. TCRdb reworked the public reads: Q25 trimming with fastp, MiXCR clone assembly, productive beta chains retained. Each entry merges the rows of one CDR3 protein and shows their most common DNA and genes. These V and J calls derive from TCRdb rather than the authors' analysis. This sample has over 110,000 distinct CDR3 sequences in its table, and 7% to 9% of those were observed once. 7.3% of the sample comes from the top ten. What was sequenced was synovial fluid, either unsorted or a sorted T cell fraction (not recorded which). This sequence originates from a male donor with ankylosing spondylitis.

The DNA sequence is as follows: TGTGCCAGCAGTGGAGAACTAGCGGGGGGCCCCTACGAGCAGTACTTC. Translated, this is CASSGELAGGPYEQYF. The rearrangement combines TRBV2 with TRBJ2-7; 12 bases in the middle match TRBD2. After removal of 4 bases from V and 2 bases from J, the junction retains 6 bases not matched to a gene. Taken from cysteine to phenylalanine, the CDR3 has 16 residues. The only DNA kept is the CDR3, 48 bases in frame from the first base. According to the germline V gene, CDR1 reads SNHLY and CDR2 reads FYNNEI.